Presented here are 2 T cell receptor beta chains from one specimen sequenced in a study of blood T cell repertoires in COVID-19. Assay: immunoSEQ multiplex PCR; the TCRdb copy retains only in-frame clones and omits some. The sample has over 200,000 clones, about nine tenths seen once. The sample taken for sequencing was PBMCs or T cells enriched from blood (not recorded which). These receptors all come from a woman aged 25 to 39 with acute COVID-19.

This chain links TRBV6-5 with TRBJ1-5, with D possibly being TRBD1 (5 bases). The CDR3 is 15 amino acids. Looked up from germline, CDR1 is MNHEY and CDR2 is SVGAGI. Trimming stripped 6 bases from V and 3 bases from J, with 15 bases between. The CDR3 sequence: CASRSTFGANQPQHF. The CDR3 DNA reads TGTGCCAGCAGGTCGACATTTGGGGCCAATCAGCCCCAGCATTTT.

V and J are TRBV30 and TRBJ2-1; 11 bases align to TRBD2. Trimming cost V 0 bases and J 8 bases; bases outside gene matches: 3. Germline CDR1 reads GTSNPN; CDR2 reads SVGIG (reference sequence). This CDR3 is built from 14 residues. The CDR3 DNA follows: TGTGCCTGGAGTGTAGTAGCGGGGGGGCATGAGCAGTTCTTC. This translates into CAWSVVAGGHEQFF.